This TCR beta chain was identified in a study of identical twins. There are 14 residues in the CDR3. Trimming pared 3 bases from V and 0 bases from J, leaving 8 bases between. Germline-derived CDR1 and CDR2 are LNHDA and SQIVND (reference sequence). TCRdb re-analysed the 5' RACE reads in MiXCR, keeping a single row per CDR3 protein. The repertoire holds 1,800,000 or so distinct CDR3 sequences, with under 35% as singletons. Study findings and constraints: Analyses of zero insertions could, in part, be confounded by invariant MAIT and iNKT cells. Carriage of fewer insertions was seen in abundant cord blood beta clonotypes, whereas memory repertoires showed none.

In its sample, this clonotype was seen a few times. What it recognizes is unknown. Everyone who gave samples was a healthy Caucasian. The sequence derives from a newborn girl in good health. Sequencing was carried out using cord blood. The genes are TRBV19 and TRBJ2-5, with D hard to call. The CDR3 DNA follows: TGTGCCAGTAGTATCCTAGGCCACCAAGAGACCCAGTACTTC. It translates to CASSILGHQETQYF.